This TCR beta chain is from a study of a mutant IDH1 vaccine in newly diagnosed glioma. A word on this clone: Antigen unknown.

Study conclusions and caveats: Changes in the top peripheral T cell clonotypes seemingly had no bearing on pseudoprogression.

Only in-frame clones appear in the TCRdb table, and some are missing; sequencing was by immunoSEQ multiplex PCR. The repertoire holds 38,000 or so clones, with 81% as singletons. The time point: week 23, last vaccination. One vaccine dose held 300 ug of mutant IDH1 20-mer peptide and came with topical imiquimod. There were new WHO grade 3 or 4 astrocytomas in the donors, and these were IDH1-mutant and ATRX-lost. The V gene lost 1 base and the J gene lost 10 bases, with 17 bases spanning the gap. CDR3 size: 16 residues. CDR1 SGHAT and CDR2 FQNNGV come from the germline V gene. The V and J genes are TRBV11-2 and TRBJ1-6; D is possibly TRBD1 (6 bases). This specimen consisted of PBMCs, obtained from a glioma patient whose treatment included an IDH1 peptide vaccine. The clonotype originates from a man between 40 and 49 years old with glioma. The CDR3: CASSLAEQGIRSPLHF. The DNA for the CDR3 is TGTGCCAGCAGCTTAGCCGAGCAGGGGATTCGGTCACCCCTCCACTTT.